This TCR beta chain is from a study of blood T cell repertoires in COVID-19. The overall study: PBMCs, B-cell-depleted T cells, or T cells provided the cDNA or gDNA that made up the material.

This clone has more than one count but fewer than ten. One end of the junction is discordant with germline, which a read error may explain. Per the original methods: Cell counts per sample came from amplifying reference gene primers. Clones were read by immunoSEQ multiplex PCR, and TCRdb kept only the in-frame ones, dropping some. V, J and clone size are those of that table, while D and trimming were read from the DNA. Of 300,000 to 450,000 clones listed, around 91% are singletons. Participants were aged about 18 to 90 years, lived in 24 US areas, and enrolled virtually. Donors were grouped by their self-reported clinical history. The CDR3 length is 15 residues. Germline V gene lookup returns CDR1 MGHRA and CDR2 YSYEKL.

The TCR was taken from a young man who had recovered from COVID-19. The sequencing sample was made of PBMCs or T cells enriched from blood (not recorded which). The rearrangement joins TRBV4-1 to TRBJ2-1; 10 nucleotides line up with TRBD2. The CDR3 nucleotides read TGCGCCAGCAGCCGGGGACGTCTAGCGGGAGAGGTTGAGATCTTC. Translated: CASSRGRLAGEVEIF.